This TCR beta chain originates from a study of control samples from healthy donors and cancer patients. Repertoires were generated with immunoSEQ multiplex PCR, while TCRdb's copy carries only in-frame clones and drops some. The top ten clones hold about 5.8% of a sample with about 160,000 clones, more than 85% of them seen once. V was pared by 5 bases and J by 2 bases, with 19 bases between. The germline CDR1 and CDR2 sequences are SEHNR and FQNEAQ (reference sequence). The CDR3 has 16 residues. This TCR derives from a man aged 18 to 29 in good health. The sample was blood. V usage is TRBV7-9 and J usage is TRBJ2-7, with D perhaps matching TRBD1 or TRBD2 (6 bases each). The CDR3 protein is CASSPGEVGATYEQYF. CDR3 sequence (DNA): TGTGCCAGCAGCCCAGGGGAGGTGGGGGCTACCTACGAGCAGTACTTC.